One and the same sample provided the 32 T cell receptor beta chains below, sequenced in a study of T cell responses to AZD1222 COVID-19 vaccine. Repertoires were generated with immunoSEQ multiplex PCR, while TCRdb's copy carries only in-frame clones and drops some. The data show about 150,000 clones, under 95% seen once. The sequencing here drew on peripheral blood, taken on day 0 of AZD1222 vaccination. The receptor source for this set is an adult in good health.

The rearrangement joins TRBV11-2 to TRBJ2-1, with unresolved D. There are 11 residues in the CDR3. Deletions cut 5 bases from V and 4 bases from J, with 3 bases between. CDR1 is SGHAT and CDR2 is FQNNGV in the germline V gene. The chain's CDR3 is CASSPYNEQFF. The CDR3 coding sequence is TGTGCCAGCAGCCCGTACAATGAGCAGTTCTTC.

The V and J genes are TRBV4-2 and TRBJ1-1; D is possibly TRBD1 (6 bases). This CDR3 contains 15 residues. V was cut by 2 bases and J by 7 bases, with 17 bases left in between. Germline loops: CDR1 LGHNA, CDR2 YNFKEQ. The CDR3 loop is CASSQRGVGRGEAFF. CDR3 nucleotide sequence: TGTGCCAGCAGCCAAAGGGGGGTGGGAAGAGGTGAAGCTTTCTTT.

The genes are TRBV29-1 and TRBJ1-3; D gene ambiguous. Germline values: CDR1 SQVTM, CDR2 ANQGSEA. The CDR3 loop spans 12 amino acids. Between the trimmed V and J ends, which lost 7 bases and 4 bases, there was a span of 11 bases. The CDR3 sequence is CSATVRGNTIYF. DNA of the CDR3: TGCAGCGCCACAGTACGAGGAAACACCATATATTTT. Full variable domain (missing parts from reference TRBV29-1 and TRBJ1-3): SAVISQKPSRDICQRGTSLTIQCQVDSQVTMMFWYRQQPGQSLTLIATANQGSEATYESGFVIDKFPISRPNLTFSTLTVSNMSPEDSSIYLCSATVRGNTIYFGEGSWLTVV.

V and J are TRBV7-9 and TRBJ1-2; maybe TRBD1 (5 bases). Per the germline V gene, CDR1 is SEHNR and CDR2 is FQNEAQ (reference sequence). The CDR3 covers 14 residues. V dropped 7 bases and J dropped 1 base, with 13 bases sitting between them. CDR3 amino acids: CASIPLGVNYGYTF. In DNA, the CDR3 is TGTGCCAGCATCCCCTTGGGGGTTAACTATGGCTACACCTTC.

This clone has a handful of counts. The gene calls are TRBV18 and TRBJ1-6; no clear D gene. This CDR3 region has 15 residues. Trimming removed 3 bases at V and 1 base at J, with 7 bases between. CDR1 is KGHSH, CDR2 LQKENI, per germline. CDR3 sequence (DNA): TGTGCCAGCTCACCCCCCGGGTCCTATAATTCACCCCTCCACTTT. This encodes CASSPPGSYNSPLHF.

The V and J genes are TRBV24-1 and TRBJ1-3; D uncertain. V was shortened by 5 bases and J by 2 bases, with 6 bases between the two germline ends. Germline-derived CDR1 and CDR2 are KGHDR and SFDVKD. The CDR3 runs to 13 residues. DNA for the CDR3: TGTGCCACCAGTGTCGGGGCTGGAAACACCATATATTTT. Its translation: CATSVGAGNTIYF.

The rearrangement uses TRBV18 and TRBJ1-2, with 10 bases fitting TRBD1. CDR3 length equals 14 residues. The germline V gene encodes CDR1 KGHSH and CDR2 LQKENI. J was trimmed by 6 bases and V by 6 bases; bases with no gene match: 7. CDR3 sequence: CASSPTGTGDGYTF. In DNA form, the CDR3 reads TGTGCCAGCTCGCCGACCGGGACAGGGGATGGCTACACCTTC.

Only one count was recorded for this clone. The chain recombines TRBV14 with TRBJ2-1, with D perhaps TRBD1 (5 bases). This CDR3 region has 17 residues. The V gene lost 2 bases and the J gene lost 7 bases, with 21 bases spanning the gap. CDR1 is SGHDN and CDR2 is FVKESK in the germline V gene. The chain's CDR3 is CASSQTTGSRYTNEQFF. CDR3 in DNA: TGTGCCAGCAGCCAAACAACAGGTTCACGGTACACGAATGAGCAGTTCTTC.

The CDR3 coding sequence is TGTGCCAGCAGCGTCGACCGGGAACCTGAAAAACTGTTTTTT. It translates to CASSVDREPEKLFF. The chain uses TRBV9 and TRBJ1-4; D is ambiguous. CDR1 is SGDLS, CDR2 YYNGEE, per germline. The length of the CDR3 is 14 residues. Trimming shortened V by 2 bases and J by 7 bases, and 12 bases separated the two germline ends.

The rearrangement links TRBV4-3 to TRBJ2-7, with D unresolved. Per the germline V gene, CDR1 is LGHNA and CDR2 is YSLEER. The CDR3 is 14 residues long. Trimming left V 5 bases short and J 7 bases short, with 18 bases between. The CDR3 nucleotides are TGCGCCAGCAGCTCAAAGACAAGATCTGGGGAGCAGTACTTC. Protein: CASSSKTRSGEQYF.

The rearrangement uses TRBV6-4 and TRBJ1-2; D is ambiguous. The germline gives CDR1 MRHNA, CDR2 SNTAGT. Trimming left V 2 bases short and J 8 bases short, with 9 bases between. The CDR3 loop spans 12 amino acids. CDR3 nucleotides: TGTGCCAGCAGTGACCCCGGTTTGGGCTACACCTTC. Residues: CASSDPGLGYTF.

The gene calls are TRBV4-3 and TRBJ2-1; D tentatively fits TRBD1 or TRBD2 (5 bases each). The CDR3 is 14 amino acids. V was pared by 3 bases and J by 9 bases, with 15 bases between. Germline-derived CDR1 and CDR2 are LGHNA and YSLEER. The CDR3: CASSQYGGGVEQFF. The CDR3 coding sequence is TGCGCCAGCAGCCAGTATGGGGGTGGGGTTGAGCAGTTCTTC.

This rearrangement joins TRBV7-6 to TRBJ2-1; 9 nucleotides align to TRBD2. This CDR3 has 15 amino acids. Per the germline V gene, CDR1 is SGHVS and CDR2 is FNYEAQ. V lost 10 bases and J lost 7; bases outside the gene matches: 14. The CDR3 loop reads CATSGRGREGNEQFF. Written as DNA, the CDR3 is TGTGCCACGAGCGGACGGGGGCGGGAGGGAAATGAGCAGTTCTTC.

This clone was counted once. The chain recombines TRBV15 with TRBJ1-4, with D unclear. The CDR3 is 15 amino acids. The germline V gene encodes CDR1 LNHNV and CDR2 YYDKDF (reference sequence). The V gene lost 1 base and the J gene lost 1 base, with 7 bases spanning the gap. CDR3 residues: CATSRGERTNEKLFF. Written as DNA, the CDR3 is TGTGCCACCAGCAGAGGGGAACGAACTAATGAAAAACTGTTTTTT. The full variable domain, rest sourced from reference TRBV15 and TRBJ1-4, is DAMVIQNPRYQVTQFGKPVTLSCSQTLNHNVMYWYQQKSSQAPKLLFHYYDKDFNNEADTPDNFQSRRPNTSFCFLDIRSPGLGDTAMYLCATSRGERTNEKLFFGSGTQLSVL.

CDR3 in amino acids: CASSQDRQGWDTQYF. The CDR3 nucleotides are TGCGCCAGCAGCCAAGACCGACAGGGCTGGGATACGCAGTATTTT. The chain links TRBV4-1 to TRBJ2-3; 7 bases agree with TRBD1. V lost 0 bases and J lost 6; bases outside the gene matches: 6. The CDR3 loop spans 15 amino acids. The germline CDR1 and CDR2 sequences are MGHRA and YSYEKL.

The genes are TRBV6-6 and TRBJ2-7; 7 bases fit TRBD1. Germline CDR1 is MNHNY and CDR2 is SVGAGI (reference sequence). Losses at the gene ends were 7 bases for V and 5 bases for J; bases not matched to a gene: 14. The CDR3 runs to 15 residues. This CDR3 reads CASTITGATSDEQYF. The CDR3 nucleotides read TGTGCCAGCACGATAACAGGGGCGACGTCGGACGAGCAGTACTTC.

The chain links TRBV29-1 to TRBJ1-1; D is perhaps TRBD1 (5 bases). Between the trimmed V and J ends, which lost 3 bases and 4 bases, there was a span of 15 bases. There are 14 residues in the CDR3. Per the germline V gene, CDR1 is SQVTM and CDR2 is ANQGSEA. CDR3 nucleotide sequence: TGCAGCGTTGATTCTCCGGGGCTTAGCACTGAAGCTTTCTTT. Translating it yields CSVDSPGLSTEAFF.

V and J are TRBV7-2 and TRBJ2-4; 7 nucleotides line up with TRBD2. Trimming took 5 bases from V and 6 from J; bases not matched to a gene: 22. Germline CDR1 reads SGHTA; CDR2 reads FQGNSA. The CDR3 consists of 19 residues. The CDR3: CASSKRIKSRTSEGNIQYF. In DNA, the CDR3 is TGTGCCAGCAGCAAAAGGATCAAAAGCCGAACTAGCGAGGGAAACATTCAGTACTTC.

This rearrangement joins TRBV28 to TRBJ1-5, with no clear D. The V and J ends lost 5 bases and 5 bases respectively, with 1 base between them. The CDR3 length is 10 residues. The germline V gene has CDR1 MDHEN and CDR2 SYDVKM. As DNA, the CDR3 is TGTGCCAGCAGTCATCAGCCCCAGCATTTT. It yields the protein CASSHQPQHF.

The chain couples TRBV28 to TRBJ1-1, with a tentative D call TRBD1 (6 bases). Germline values: CDR1 MDHEN, CDR2 SYDVKM. The V end was cut by 8 bases, the J end by 5 bases, with 24 bases between. The CDR3 contains 16 residues. In DNA, the CDR3 is TGTGCCAGCCCCCCCCCTACGCGGCGGGGGCGGACTGAAGCTTTCTTT. It translates to CASPPPTRRGRTEAFF.

This chain connects TRBV11-3 to TRBJ1-6; 8 bases map to TRBD1. The CDR3 is made up of 20 amino acids. V trimming: 4 bases; J trimming: 2 bases; junction bases outside the gene matches: 16. Germline assignment: CDR1 SGHNT and CDR2 YENEEA. The DNA of the CDR3 is TGTGCCAGCAGCTCAGACAGGGGAATTGTAGGTCGTCCCTATAATTCACCCCTCCACTTT. Its translation: CASSSDRGIVGRPYNSPLHF.

The V gene is TRBV4-1, the J gene TRBJ1-4, with 7 bases lining up with TRBD1. V lost 8 bases and J lost 6; bases outside the gene matches: 6. Germline V gene lookup returns CDR1 MGHRA and CDR2 YSYEKL. The CDR3 covers 13 residues. The CDR3 nucleotides are TGCGCCAGCTTCCCAGGGGGGGATGAAAAACTGTTTTTT. It translates to CASFPGGDEKLFF.

The chain uses TRBV19 and TRBJ1-1, with D hard to call. The ends were cut back, 2 bases at V and 0 bases at J, with 13 bases in the middle. The CDR3 is 16 amino acids. Germline CDR1 reads LNHDA; CDR2 reads SQIVND (reference sequence). The CDR3 here is CASSIISRALNTEAFF. The CDR3 region has the DNA TGTGCCAGTAGTATAATCTCTAGGGCCTTGAACACTGAAGCTTTCTTT.

This sequence joins TRBV5-6 and TRBJ1-1, with D tentatively TRBD1 (5 bases). Germline CDR1 and CDR2: SGHDT and YYEEEE. Trimming removed 9 bases at V and 5 bases at J, with 20 bases between. This CDR3 is 14 amino acids long. The CDR3 DNA reads TGTGCCACCTTTCTTTGGGGGGGAGGAACTGAAGCTTTCTTT. Translating it yields CATFLWGGGTEAFF.

This clone was seen once. The DNA for the CDR3 is TGTGCCAGCAGTTTAAGGCAGGGAAGAACCGGGGAGCTGTTTTTT. Amino acid sequence: CASSLRQGRTGELFF. This chain connects TRBV28 to TRBJ2-2, with a weak D call TRBD1 (5 bases). The germline gives CDR1 MDHEN, CDR2 SYDVKM. The CDR3 extends over 15 amino acids. V lost 2 bases to trimming and J lost 5 bases, with 12 bases between them.

CDR3 sequence (DNA): TGTGCCAGCAGTTTAGGACCGTCCGGGAGGCAGCCCCAGCATTTT. It yields the protein CASSLGPSGRQPQHF. The genes are TRBV28 and TRBJ1-5, with D uncertain. The V end was cut by 2 bases, the J end by 7 bases, with 15 bases between. The CDR3 is 15 residues long. Germline V gives CDR1 MDHEN, CDR2 SYDVKM.

The rearrangement joins TRBV4-1 to TRBJ1-2, with no clear D. The CDR3 contains 14 residues. V was shortened by 1 base and J by 5 bases, with 11 bases between the two germline ends. The germline CDR1 and CDR2 sequences are MGHRA and YSYEKL. CDR3 sequence (DNA): TGCGCCAGCAGCCAAGGTCTTGGGAGATATGGCTACACCTTC. Translating it yields CASSQGLGRYGYTF.

The chain links TRBV5-1 to TRBJ2-1; D unresolved. CDR1 is SGHRS, CDR2 YFSETQ, per germline. This CDR3 contains 14 residues. V shed 2 bases and J shed 6 bases, with 12 bases lying between them. CDR3 protein: CASSFGGEPNEQFF. DNA for the CDR3: TGCGCCAGCAGCTTCGGCGGAGAGCCCAATGAGCAGTTCTTC.

J is TRBJ2-1 and V is TRBV30; maybe TRBD1 (6 bases). V was shortened by 0 bases and J by 7 bases, with 22 bases between the two germline ends. The CDR3 spans 17 residues. Per the germline V gene, CDR1 is GTSNPN and CDR2 is SVGIG (reference sequence). This CDR3 is CAWSVRFPAGATNEQFF. DNA for the CDR3: TGTGCCTGGAGTGTGAGGTTTCCGGCAGGGGCTACTAATGAGCAGTTCTTC.

V usage is TRBV6-2 or TRBV6-3 and J usage is TRBJ2-7; tentatively, D is TRBD1 (5 bases). This CDR3 is built from 19 residues. CDR1 is MNHEY, CDR2 SVGEGT, per germline. The ends were cut back, 6 bases at V and 7 bases at J, with 34 bases in the middle. The CDR3: CASSLKQVSWDSPAKEQYF. The DNA of the CDR3 is TGTGCCAGCAGCCTGAAACAGGTTTCTTGGGATTCTCCGGCGAAGGAGCAGTACTTC.

This chain's CDR3 is CASSQNRGRNQPQHF. The DNA for the CDR3 is TGTGCCAGTAGCCAAAACAGGGGGCGCAATCAGCCCCAGCATTTT. The chain recombines TRBV19 with TRBJ1-5, with TRBD1 matching over 9 bases. This CDR3 is built from 15 residues. Per the germline V gene, CDR1 is LNHDA and CDR2 is SQIVND (reference sequence). V lost 6 bases, J lost 2 bases, and 5 bases stayed unmatched.

The chain has TRBV9 and TRBJ1-1, with D tentatively TRBD1 (5 bases). V dropped 3 bases and J dropped 0 bases, with 15 bases sitting between them. Germline V gene lookup returns CDR1 SGDLS and CDR2 YYNGEE. The CDR3 has 16 amino acids. The CDR3, as DNA: TGTGCCAGCAGCGCGTGGCAGGGCTACATGAACACTGAAGCTTTCTTT. Residues: CASSAWQGYMNTEAFF.